This is a list of T cell receptor beta chains from one sample in a study of T-cell memory formation after mild COVID-19. TCRdb reprocessed the 5' RACE reads via MiXCR and lists one record per CDR3 protein. The table records 410,000 or so distinct CDR3 sequences, less than 25% of them present only once. Material for sequencing was PBMCs or a T cell subset sorted from them (not recorded which). Receptor source: an adult woman who had mild COVID-19 (a few samples of this study predate the infection). Cell type and time point are not known. CDR3s include the opening cysteine and the closing phenylalanine or tryptophan. A D gene is named only where the DNA matches it firmly. Clone size is given for some rows only: seen once, a few or many times, or a class if the clone is expanded.

medium-sized,TRBJ2-5,16,TRBV9,-,CASSKSGQATQETQYF,TGTGCCAGCAGTAAGAGTGGGCAGGCGACGCAAGAGACCCAGTACTTC
few,TRBJ2-1,15,TRBV10-3,TRBD2,CAISGTSGSPNEQFF,TGTGCCATCAGTGGGACTAGCGGGAGCCCCAATGAGCAGTTCTTC
-,TRBJ2-3,17,TRBV6-6,-,CASSYRPGRSSTDTQYF,TGTGCCAGCAGTTACCGGCCAGGGAGATCTAGCACAGATACGCAGTATTTT
few,TRBJ1-1,13,TRBV6-1,-,CASSVIADTEAFF,TGTGCCAGCAGTGTTATTGCGGACACTGAAGCTTTCTTT
-,TRBJ2-2,15,TRBV7-3,-,CASSPNSLATGELFF,TGTGCCAGCAGCCCAAACTCCCTAGCAACCGGGGAGCTGTTTTTT
few,TRBJ1-5,16,TRBV18,TRBD1,CASSPTQGGGDQPQHF,TGTGCCAGCTCACCCACTCAGGGGGGGGGCGATCAGCCCCAGCATTTT
-,TRBJ1-2,16,TRBV4-1,TRBD1,CASSLVPGQGLYGYTF,TGCGCCAGCAGCCTCGTCCCGGGACAGGGCCTCTATGGCTACACCTTC
few,TRBJ2-3,16,TRBV7-9,TRBD1,CASSEAGQGPTDTQYF,TGTGCCAGCAGCGAAGCAGGACAGGGCCCCACAGATACGCAGTATTTT
few,TRBJ1-2,13,TRBV6-5,-,CASSYSLLGGYTF,TGTGCCAGCAGTTACTCCCTCCTAGGTGGCTACACCTTC
-,TRBJ2-1,13,TRBV18,-,CASSPRGADEQFF,TGTGCCAGCTCACCAAGAGGAGCCGATGAGCAGTTCTTC
few,TRBJ2-5,16,TRBV24-1,TRBD1,CATSDFRRDRQETQYF,TGTGCCACCAGTGATTTTCGTAGGGACAGACAAGAGACCCAGTACTTC
-,TRBJ2-2,17,TRBV6-5,TRBD2,CASSPLAGGLNTGELFF,TGTGCCAGCAGTCCACTAGCGGGGGGACTTAACACCGGGGAGCTGTTTTTT
-,TRBJ1-5,13,TRBV24-1,-,CATSDFDDQPQHF,TGTGCCACCAGTGATTTTGACGATCAGCCCCAGCATTTT
-,TRBJ1-2,12,TRBV2,-,CASSDGPDGYTF,TGTGCCAGCAGTGACGGGCCTGATGGCTACACCTTC
-,TRBJ2-7,14,TRBV4-2,-,CASSQGYSSYEQYF,TGTGCCAGCAGCCAGGGATATAGCTCCTACGAGCAGTACTTC
-,TRBJ2-3,16,TRBV18,TRBD2,CASSTLTSGRADTQYF,TGTGCCAGCTCAACGTTGACTAGCGGGAGGGCAGATACGCAGTATTTT
-,TRBJ2-1,13,TRBV4-1,-,CASSQDYADEQFF,TGCGCCAGCAGCCAAGATTACGCCGATGAGCAGTTCTTC
few,TRBJ2-5,14,TRBV6-6,TRBD1,CASSYRDRVESQYF,TGTGCCAGCAGTTATAGGGACAGGGTAGAGTCCCAGTACTTC
many,TRBJ2-7,15,TRBV7-2,TRBD2,CASSSSGRNVNEQYF,TGTGCCAGCAGCTCCAGCGGGAGAAACGTCAACGAGCAGTACTTC
-,TRBJ1-1,13,TRBV7-8,-,CASSLLIGTEAFF,TGTGCCAGCAGCTTATTGATTGGTACTGAAGCTTTCTTT
-,TRBJ2-1,16,TRBV24-1,TRBD2,CATSESTSGSLNEQFF,TGTGCCACCAGTGAGTCGACTAGCGGGAGTTTGAATGAGCAGTTCTTC
-,TRBJ2-3,16,TRBV4-2,-,CASSQDVEGGTDTQYF,TGTGCCAGCAGCCAAGATGTGGAGGGGGGCACAGATACGCAGTATTTT
-,TRBJ1-2,14,TRBV5-1,TRBD1,CASSSGTGDDGYTF,TGCGCCAGCAGCTCCGGGACAGGAGATGATGGCTACACCTTC
-,TRBJ1-1,13,TRBV27,TRBD1,CASSWTGKTEAFF,TGTGCCAGCAGTTGGACAGGGAAAACTGAAGCTTTCTTT
-,TRBJ2-1,15,TRBV12-3/TRBV12-4,-,CASSFGRATYNEQFF,TGTGCCAGCAGTTTCGGCAGGGCCACCTACAATGAGCAGTTCTTC
few,TRBJ2-3,15,TRBV4-3,-,CASSQDFGSSDTQYF,TGCGCCAGCAGCCAAGATTTCGGGAGCTCAGATACGCAGTATTTT
-,TRBJ1-5,14,TRBV6-5,TRBD1,CASSQQGPYQPQHF,TGTGCCAGCAGTCAACAGGGGCCGTATCAGCCCCAGCATTTT
few,TRBJ2-3,16,TRBV5-1,-,CASSLSPAGGTDTQYF,TGCGCCAGCAGCTTGAGTCCAGCAGGGGGCACAGATACGCAGTATTTT
-,TRBJ2-3,14,TRBV5-1,-,CASRAAGGADTQYF,TGCGCCAGCAGGGCAGCGGGCGGAGCAGATACGCAGTATTTT
-,TRBJ1-2,15,TRBV5-1,TRBD1,CASSPTGGSRYGYTF,TGCGCCAGCAGCCCTACAGGGGGCTCGCGATATGGCTACACCTTC
-,TRBJ2-7,14,TRBV7-8,-,CASSLTGRYYEQYF,TGTGCCAGCAGCTTAACGGGGAGATACTACGAGCAGTACTTC
-,TRBJ1-5,14,TRBV20-1,-,CSARGGGLGWPQHF,TGCAGTGCTAGAGGCGGGGGCCTAGGGTGGCCCCAGCATTTT
-,TRBJ2-4,16,TRBV30,-,CAWSVRTVIAKNIQYF,TGTGCCTGGAGTGTACGGACAGTTATAGCCAAAAACATTCAGTACTTC
-,TRBJ1-2,14,TRBV20-1,-,CSASGAGTGYGYTF,TGCAGTGCGTCCGGTGCCGGGACCGGCTATGGCTACACCTTC
few,TRBJ2-7,17,TRBV4-1,-,CASSQESAAISSYEQYF,TGCGCCAGCAGCCAAGAATCCGCGGCGATCTCCTCCTACGAGCAGTACTTC
few,TRBJ1-2,12,TRBV4-2,-,CASSQDRGSYTF,TGTGCCAGCAGCCAAGACAGAGGGAGCTACACCTTC
few,TRBJ1-5,15,TRBV7-8,TRBD1,CASSLGQHSNQPQHF,TGTGCCAGCAGCTTGGGACAGCATAGCAATCAGCCCCAGCATTTT
-,TRBJ2-7,11,TRBV27,-,CASTHGYEQYF,TGTGCCAGCACCCATGGGTACGAGCAGTACTTC
many,TRBJ2-3,11,TRBV5-6,-,CASSWRDTQYF,TGTGCCAGCAGCTGGAGGGATACGCAGTATTTT
few,TRBJ2-1,15,TRBV4-2,TRBD2,CASSQEGLAGAWQFF,TGTGCCAGCAGCCAAGAAGGACTAGCGGGTGCTTGGCAGTTCTTC
-,TRBJ1-1,15,TRBV7-9,TRBD1,CASRRTGPGDTEAFF,TGTGCCAGCAGGCGGACAGGGCCTGGGGACACTGAAGCTTTCTTT
-,TRBJ2-7,12,TRBV30,-,CAWSEQSYEQYF,TGTGCCTGGAGTGAACAGAGCTACGAGCAGTACTTC
few,TRBJ2-7,15,TRBV28,-,CASSQSPQGGYEQYF,TGTGCCAGCAGTCAATCCCCCCAGGGGGGATACGAGCAGTACTTC
-,TRBJ2-7,14,TRBV29-1,TRBD1,CSVAGTGGRYEQYF,TGCAGCGTTGCCGGGACAGGGGGCAGGTACGAGCAGTACTTC
-,TRBJ2-7,14,TRBV18,-,CASSARGAQYEQYF,TGTGCCAGCTCAGCTCGTGGGGCGCAGTACGAGCAGTACTTC
many,TRBJ2-3,14,TRBV6-5,TRBD2,CASKGASGSDTQYF,TGTGCCAGCAAGGGAGCTAGCGGATCAGATACGCAGTATTTT
many,TRBJ2-7,13,TRBV5-1,-,CASSLEGTYEQYF,TGCGCCAGCAGCTTGGAGGGGACCTACGAGCAGTACTTC
-,TRBJ1-2,18,TRBV12-3/TRBV12-4,TRBD1,CASSPPPKQGPGNYGYTF,TGTGCCAGCAGCCCCCCGCCGAAACAGGGGCCGGGCAACTATGGCTACACCTTC
-,TRBJ2-1,14,TRBV5-5,TRBD2,CASSLTSGMDEQFF,TGTGCCAGCAGCTTAACTAGCGGGATGGATGAGCAGTTCTTC
-,TRBJ1-4,14,TRBV7-9,-,CASSPPTGVEKLFF,TGTGCCAGCAGCCCCCCGACAGGTGTTGAAAAACTGTTTTTT
many,TRBJ2-7,15,TRBV4-2,-,CASSQDLRPALEQYF,TGTGCCAGCAGCCAAGATCTAAGGCCGGCCCTGGAGCAGTACTTC
-,TRBJ2-1,16,TRBV7-2,TRBD2,CASSLDSGRAYNEQFF,TGTGCCAGCAGCTTAGATAGCGGGAGGGCCTACAATGAGCAGTTCTTC